This entry concerns a single T cell receptor (beta chain). Its antigen remains unidentified. This sample was taken from a study of T cell responses to AZD1222 COVID-19 vaccine. General study findings and limits: Increases in Spike-specific TCR breadth and depth were seen after two AZD1222 doses. Without day 14 samples, only post-peak T cell repertoires were studied.

V lost 10 bases to trimming and J lost 5 bases, with 20 bases between them. The CDR3 length is 14 residues. Germline CDR1 and CDR2: MNHNY and SVGAGI (reference sequence). Profiling relied on immunoSEQ multiplex PCR, and the TCRdb table lists in-frame clones only, not all of them. The table lists 65,000 to 95,000 clones, approximately 80% of them singletons. Source: peripheral blood, taken on day 0 of AZD1222 vaccination. J is TRBJ2-5 and V is TRBV6-6, with TRBD1 as a possible D gene (6 bases). The TCR comes from an adult in good health. Here the CDR3 DNA reads TGTGCCACCAACCCGCCGGGACATACGGAGACCCAGTACTTC. Its translation: CATNPPGHTETQYF.